This T cell receptor (beta chain) was recovered during a study of brain T cells in children with intractable seizures. Some clones are missing from TCRdb's copy, which holds only in-frame ones; the method was immunoSEQ multiplex PCR. Of over 95,000 clones listed, 94% are singletons. The sequenced cases were selected for having the highest brain T cell transcript signatures. At least one anti-epileptic drug was given before surgery. Findings and caveats of the study: Pre-surgery blood may have been undersampled, hiding some clones. Patients' HCMV serostatus was unknown; virus specificity rests on CDR3 similarity alone.

As for this clone: Its antigen is unidentified.

V was trimmed by 5 bases and J by 4 bases, leaving 11 bases between them. Germline V gene data show CDR1 as SGHTA and CDR2 as FQGNSA. CDR3 length: 14 amino acids. The origin of this receptor is a boy under two years old with hemimegalencephaly and intractable seizures. This specimen consisted of peripheral blood, obtained at surgery. The chain has TRBV7-2 and TRBJ1-4, with D uncertain. The CDR3 loop reads CASSPGRLNEKLFF. In DNA form, the CDR3 reads TGTGCCAGCAGCCCAGGACGGCTTAATGAAAAACTGTTTTTT.